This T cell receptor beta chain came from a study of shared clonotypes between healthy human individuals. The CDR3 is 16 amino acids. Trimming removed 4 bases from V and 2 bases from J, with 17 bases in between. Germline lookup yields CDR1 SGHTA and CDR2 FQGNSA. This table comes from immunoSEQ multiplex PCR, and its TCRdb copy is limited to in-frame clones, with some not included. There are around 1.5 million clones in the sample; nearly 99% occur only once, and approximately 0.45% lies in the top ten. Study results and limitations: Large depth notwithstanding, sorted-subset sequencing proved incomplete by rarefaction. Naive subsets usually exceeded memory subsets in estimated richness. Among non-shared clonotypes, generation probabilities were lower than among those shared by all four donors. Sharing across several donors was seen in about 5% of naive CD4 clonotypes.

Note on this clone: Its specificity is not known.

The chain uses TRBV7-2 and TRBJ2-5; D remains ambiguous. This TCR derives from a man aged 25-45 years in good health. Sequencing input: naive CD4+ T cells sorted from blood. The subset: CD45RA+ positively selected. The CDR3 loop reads CASSSRHLRPQETQYF. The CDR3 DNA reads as TGTGCCAGCAGCTCTCGTCATCTAAGGCCACAAGAGACCCAGTACTTC. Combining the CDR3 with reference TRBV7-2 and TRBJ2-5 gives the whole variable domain GAGVSQSPSNKVTEKGKDVELRCDPISGHTALYWYRQSLGQGLEFLIYFQGNSAPDKSGLPSDRFSAERTGGSVSTLTIQRTQQEDSAVYLCASSSRHLRPQETQYFGPGTRLLVL.